This T cell receptor beta chain was recovered during a study of blood T cell repertoires in COVID-19. At the level of the study: The origin of the acute and convalescent COVID-19 samples was the United States, Italy and Spain. The analysed material was cDNA or gDNA that came from T cells, B-cell-depleted T cells, or PBMCs.

In the source study's methods: Scientists estimated how many nucleated cells there were by amplifying reference gene primers. Using immunoSEQ multiplex PCR, the repertoire was profiled, and TCRdb retains in-frame clones only, with some absent. D and trimming were read from the DNA, whereas the V and J calls and clone size are those reported in that table. The table shows approximately 180,000 clones, with approximately 90% occurring only once. This CDR3 contains 15 residues. The V gene end was trimmed by 5 bases and the J gene end by 7 bases; junction bases not matched to a gene: 9. Germline values: CDR1 SEHNR, CDR2 FQNEAQ (reference sequence).

The sample comprised peripheral blood. The receptor's source is a human donor in a cohort sampled during active COVID-19. The chain is built from TRBV7-9 and TRBJ2-1, with 9 bases lining up with TRBD2. CDR3 DNA: TGTGCCAGCAGCCAAAGGGGACTAGCATCGAATGAGCAGTTCTTC. Encoded protein: CASSQRGLASNEQFF. Drawing the rest from reference TRBV7-9 and TRBJ2-1, the complete variable domain is DTGVSQNPRHKITKRGQNVTFRCDPISEHNRLYWYRQTLGQGPEFLTYFQNEAQLEKSRLLSDRFSAERPKGSFSTLEIQRTEQGDSAMYLCASSQRGLASNEQFFGPGTRLTVL.